The rows below give T cell receptor beta chains drawn from one sample of a study of blood T cell repertoires in COVID-19. Assay: immunoSEQ multiplex PCR; the TCRdb copy retains only in-frame clones and omits some. The table includes some 250,000 clones, about 86% detected once. Sample: peripheral blood. Every receptor here comes from a man aged 30-40 years with active or convalescent COVID-19. Each CDR3 is given with its conserved first and last residue. The D gene is left open where the match is weak. The listing skips clone size in some rows; elsewhere it reads once, few, many or a size class.

-	TRBD2	TRBJ2-2	TRBV7-2	CASSSLAGGNTGELFF	TGTGCCAGCAGCTCGTTAGCGGGGGGTAACACCGGGGAGCTGTTTTTT
once	TRBD2	TRBJ2-7	TRBV4-1	CASSQDRLADSYEQYF	TGCGCCAGCAGCCAAGACCGACTAGCGGATTCCTACGAGCAGTACTTC
-	TRBD2	TRBJ2-7	TRBV4-2	CASSQTSGGLYEQYF	TGTGCCAGCAGCCAAACTAGCGGGGGGCTCTACGAGCAGTACTTC
-	-	TRBJ2-1	TRBV4-2	CASSQARSYNEQFF	TGTGCCAGCAGCCAAGCCAGGTCCTACAATGAGCAGTTCTTC
-	-	TRBJ1-3	TRBV10-2	CASIIEFYGNTIYF	TGCGCCAGCATTATAGAGTTTTACGGAAACACCATATATTTT
few	-	TRBJ2-7	TRBV4-1	CASSQSLLSNSYEQYF	TGCGCCAGCAGCCAATCCCTATTGTCCAACTCCTACGAGCAGTACTTC
-	TRBD1	TRBJ1-2	TRBV4-3	CASSPGQGDSYGYTF	TGCGCCAGCAGCCCGGGACAGGGGGATTCCTATGGCTACACCTTC
-	-	TRBJ2-2	TRBV4-3	CASSHHDRDTGELFF	TGCGCCAGCAGCCACCATGATCGGGACACCGGGGAGCTGTTTTTT
-	-	TRBJ2-3	TRBV7-2	CASRRSGGGSTPDTQYF	TGTGCCAGCCGAAGGTCCGGGGGTGGATCAACCCCAGATACGCAGTATTTT
-	-	TRBJ2-7	TRBV9	CASSAEGEDEQYF	TGTGCCAGCAGCGCCGAGGGGGAAGACGAGCAGTACTTC
-	TRBD1	TRBJ1-5	TRBV5-8	CASSLKGGTRNQPQHF	TGTGCCAGCAGCTTGAAAGGGGGCACGCGCAATCAGCCCCAGCATTTT
-	TRBD2	TRBJ2-3	TRBV7-3	CASSLEGRGGTDTQYF	TGTGCCAGCAGCTTAGAGGGGCGGGGAGGGACAGATACGCAGTATTTT
-	-	TRBJ2-3	TRBV18	CASSPPVRTDTQYF	TGTGCCAGCTCACCACCCGTCCGGACAGATACGCAGTATTTT
-	TRBD2	TRBJ2-3	TRBV11-3	CASSAGTSGGAVVDTQYF	TGTGCCAGCAGCGCCGGGACTAGCGGGGGGGCCGTTGTAGATACGCAGTATTTT
-	-	TRBJ1-2	TRBV4-2	CASSGRDGNYGYTF	TGTGCCAGCAGCGGGAGGGACGGAAACTATGGCTACACCTTC
once	TRBD1	TRBJ1-2	TRBV4-1	CASSQVTLGQGANYGYTF	TGCGCCAGCAGCCAAGTTACCCTGGGACAGGGCGCTAACTATGGCTACACCTTC
-	-	TRBJ1-2	TRBV6-5	CASSLEEGGYGYTF	TGTGCCAGCAGTCTAGAGGAGGGTGGCTATGGCTACACCTTC
-	-	TRBJ1-5	TRBV19	CASSNRSPGSGSLGNQPQHF	TGTGCCAGTAGTAATCGGAGTCCAGGGTCAGGTTCTTTAGGGAATCAGCCCCAGCATTTT
-	TRBD1	TRBJ1-1	TRBV9	CASSGRQGHTEAFF	TGTGCCAGCAGCGGTAGACAGGGGCACACTGAAGCTTTCTTT
-	TRBD1	TRBJ1-2	TRBV6-5	CASSYVGRGRDYGYTF	TGTGCCAGCAGTTACGTCGGGAGGGGGCGCGACTATGGCTACACCTTC
-	TRBD1	TRBJ1-5	TRBV6-5	CASKLDRTSQPQHF	TGTGCCAGCAAATTGGACAGGACGAGTCAGCCCCAGCATTTT
-	-	TRBJ2-2	TRBV11-2	CASTLGYSGSRGELFF	TGTGCCAGCACCCTCGGGTATAGTGGGTCTCGTGGGGAGCTGTTTTTT
-	TRBD1	TRBJ2-3	TRBV7-3	CASSMDRGLTDTQYF	TGTGCCAGCAGCATGGACAGGGGCCTCACAGATACGCAGTATTTT